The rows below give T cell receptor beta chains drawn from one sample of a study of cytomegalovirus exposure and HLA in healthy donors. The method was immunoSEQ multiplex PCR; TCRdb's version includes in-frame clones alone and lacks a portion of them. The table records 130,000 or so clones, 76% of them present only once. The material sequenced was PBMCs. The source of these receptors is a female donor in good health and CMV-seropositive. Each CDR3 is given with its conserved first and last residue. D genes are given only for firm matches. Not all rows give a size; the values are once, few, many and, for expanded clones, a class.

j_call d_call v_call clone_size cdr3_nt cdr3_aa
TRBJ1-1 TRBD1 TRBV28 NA TGTGCCAGCAGTTCTCCTCCCGGAGGGGGCGAGGCTGAAGCTTTCTTT CASSSPPGGGEAEAFF
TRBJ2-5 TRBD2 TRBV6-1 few TGTGCCAGCAGTGAACTTAGCGGGGCAAAAGAGACCCAGTACTTC CASSELSGAKETQYF
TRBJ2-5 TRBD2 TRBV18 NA TGTGCCAGCTCCAACCGGGGGGGGCACGAGACCCAGTACTTC CASSNRGGHETQYF
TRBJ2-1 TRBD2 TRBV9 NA TGTGCCAGCAGCGGCGGGGGGATCGGGGTGAATGAGCAGTTCTTC CASSGGGIGVNEQFF
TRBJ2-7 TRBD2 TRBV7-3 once TGTGCCAGCAGCTTGACGGGGACGGTCGGGAGGGAGCAGTACTTC CASSLTGTVGREQYF
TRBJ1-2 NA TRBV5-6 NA TGTGCCAGCAGCTCAGACTACCCCCCTGGCTACCCCTTC CASSSDYPPGYPF
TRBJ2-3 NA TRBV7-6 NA TGTGCCAGCAGCACAGGTGGCACAGATACGCAGTATTTT CASSTGGTDTQYF
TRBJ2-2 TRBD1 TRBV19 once TGTGCCAGTAGTAGCATTGTCGGGACAGGGTTTGCCGGGGAGCTGTTTTTT CASSSIVGTGFAGELFF
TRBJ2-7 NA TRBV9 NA TGTGCCAGCAGCGCAACTACTTACGAGCAGTACTTC CASSATTYEQYF
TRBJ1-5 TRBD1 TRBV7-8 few TGTGCCAGCAGCTCTGGACAGGGGGACCAGCCCCAGCATTTT CASSSGQGDQPQHF
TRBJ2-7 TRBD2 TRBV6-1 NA TGTGCCAGCGGACTAGCGGGAGGGCTCTACGAGCAGTACTTC CASGLAGGLYEQYF
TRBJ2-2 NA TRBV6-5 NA TGTGCCAGCAGAAGAGACAGGAGGAACACCGGGGAGCTGTTTTTT CASRRDRRNTGELFF
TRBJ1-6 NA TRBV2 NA TGTGCCAGCAGTGTTTTCTTTCCCCTCCACTTT CASSVFFPLHF
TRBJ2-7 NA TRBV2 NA TGTGCCAGCAGTGCTTCCAGGGTCCTTCGCGAGCAGTACTTC CASSASRVLREQYF
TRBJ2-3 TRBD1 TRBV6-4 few TGTGCCAGCAGTGACTCAGCGGCAGGGGGCGCAGATACGCAGTATTTT CASSDSAAGGADTQYF
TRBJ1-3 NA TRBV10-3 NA TGTGCCATCAGTGAGTCGGGGCAAGGAAACACCATATATTTT CAISESGQGNTIYF
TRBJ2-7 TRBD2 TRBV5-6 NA TGTGCCAGCAGCTTGTCCCGGGAAGCGGGAGGCCACTACGAGCAGTACTTC CASSLSREAGGHYEQYF
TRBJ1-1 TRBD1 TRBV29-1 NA TGCAGCGTTGGGACAGGGGGATTGAACACTGAAGCTTTCTTT CSVGTGGLNTEAFF
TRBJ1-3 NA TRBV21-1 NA TGTGCCAGCAGCAATCGAGGGTCCTCTGGAAACACCATATATTTT CASSNRGSSGNTIYF
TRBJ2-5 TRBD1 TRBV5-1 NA TGCGCCAGCAGCTTGGGGGACAGGGACCAAGAGACCCAGTACTTC CASSLGDRDQETQYF
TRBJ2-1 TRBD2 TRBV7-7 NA TGTGCCAGCAGCCGTGGACTAGCGGGGGGCGAGCAGTTCTTC CASSRGLAGGEQFF
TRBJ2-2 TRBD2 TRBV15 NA TGTGCCACCAGAGACGTAGCGGGAGGTGGAACCGGGGAGCTGTTTTTT CATRDVAGGGTGELFF
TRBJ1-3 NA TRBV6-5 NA TGTGCCAGCAGTACAGGACACTCTGGAAACACCATATATTTT CASSTGHSGNTIYF
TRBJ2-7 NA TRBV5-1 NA TGCGCCAGCAGCTTGGTGGCAGGGTTACACGAGCAGTACTTC CASSLVAGLHEQYF
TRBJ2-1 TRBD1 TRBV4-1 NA TGCGCCAGCAGCCAAGATCCCGGACAGGCCTACAATGAGCAGTTCTTC CASSQDPGQAYNEQFF
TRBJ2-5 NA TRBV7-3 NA TGTGCCAGCAGCTTAGATCGAGGGAGACAAGAGACCCAGTACTTC CASSLDRGRQETQYF
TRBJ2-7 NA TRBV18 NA TGTGCCAGCTCACCACAAGCGAGGGAGCAGTACTTC CASSPQAREQYF
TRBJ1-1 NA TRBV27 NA TGTGCCAGCAGTTTGGGGCAGAAGAACACTGAAGCTTTCTTT CASSLGQKNTEAFF
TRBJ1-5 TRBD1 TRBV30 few TGTGCCTCAGCCCGGGACAGTAATCAGCCCCAGCATTTT CASARDSNQPQHF
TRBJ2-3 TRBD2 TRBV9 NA TGTGCCAGCAGCGTAGGCGGGAGGACCGCAGATACGCAGTATTTT CASSVGGRTADTQYF
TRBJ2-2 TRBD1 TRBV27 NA TGTGCCAGCAGACGACAGGGGGGGTCCGGGGAGCTGTTTTTT CASRRQGGSGELFF
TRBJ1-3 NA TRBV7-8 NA TGTGCCAGCAGCTTAGCGCGGGTAGTAGGTTGGGGGGTTGGTCCTGGAAACACCATATATTTT CASSLARVVGWGVGPGNTIYF
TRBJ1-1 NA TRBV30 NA TGTGCCTGGAGTGTAACAGGGTGGGCTTTCTTT CAWSVTGWAFF